This TCR beta chain emerged from a study of cytomegalovirus exposure and HLA in healthy donors. Overall study results and limits: Presence/absence analyses treated sequencing depth as roughly uniform across donors. CMV serostatus was the only immune exposure information that was available. In a later analysis, an Asian-associated ancestry cluster reportedly showed fewer N-insertions than the approximately 610-donor mean.

Turning to this clone: Its cognate antigen is unknown.

PCR amplification relied on 60 Vbeta primers (plus 13 Jbeta primers). The repertoire was sequenced with immunoSEQ multiplex PCR; TCRdb's copy has only in-frame clones and lacks some. Its table records about 140,000 clones. The sequenced sample was PBMCs. This TCR was sampled from a man between 35 and 55 years old in good health and CMV-seronegative.

The CDR3 reads CAISDPGTASNYGYTF. In DNA form, the CDR3 reads TGTGCCATCAGTGACCCCGGGACAGCCTCTAACTATGGCTACACCTTC. The rearrangement joins TRBV10-3 to TRBJ1-2; 7 bases map to TRBD1. V was clipped by 3 bases and J by 0 bases; unmatched bases: 7. CDR1 and CDR2 from the germline V gene are ENHRY and SYGVKD. The length of the CDR3 is 16 residues.